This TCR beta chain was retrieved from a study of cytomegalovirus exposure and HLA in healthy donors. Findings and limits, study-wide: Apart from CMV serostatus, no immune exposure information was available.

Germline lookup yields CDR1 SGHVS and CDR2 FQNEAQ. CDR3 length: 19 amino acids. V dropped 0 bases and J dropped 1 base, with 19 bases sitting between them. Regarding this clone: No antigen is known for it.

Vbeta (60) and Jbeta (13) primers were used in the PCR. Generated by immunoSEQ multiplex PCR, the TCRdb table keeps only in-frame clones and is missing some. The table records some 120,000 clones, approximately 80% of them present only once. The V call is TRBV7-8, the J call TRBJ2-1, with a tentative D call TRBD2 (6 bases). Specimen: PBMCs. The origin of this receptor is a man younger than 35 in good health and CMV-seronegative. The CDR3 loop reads CASSLALATTLRSYNEQFF. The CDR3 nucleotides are TGTGCCAGCAGCTTAGCTCTAGCGACAACACTTCGATCCTACAATGAGCAGTTCTTC. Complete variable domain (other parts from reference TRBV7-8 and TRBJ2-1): GAGVSQSPRYKVAKRGQDVALRCDPISGHVSLFWYQQALGQGPEFLTYFQNEAQLDKSGLPSDRFFAERPEGSVSTLKIQRTQQEDSAVYLCASSLALATTLRSYNEQFFGPGTRLTVL.